Each of the 24 T cell receptor beta chains below was sequenced from the same sample in a study of identical twins. TCRdb fed the 5' RACE reads into MiXCR, producing one record per CDR3 protein. The sample has roughly 250,000 distinct CDR3 sequences, approximately 6.8% seen once; the top ten hold about 5.6%. These same records also appear under a second study, on yellow fever vaccine responses in identical twins.

The specimen was CD8+ T cells sorted from blood. The receptors shown here come from a woman under 30 in good health.

V gene TRBV4-1 combines with J gene TRBJ2-3; D may correspond to TRBD1 or TRBD2 (6 bases each). The CDR3 runs 18 residues. The V gene lost 4 bases and the J gene lost 0 bases, with 20 bases spanning the gap. Germline-derived CDR1 and CDR2 are MGHRA and YSYEKL. CDR3 bases: TGCGCCAGCAGCCCCCGGGGGACATCAACTTCTAGCACAGATACGCAGTATTTT. It yields the protein CASSPRGTSTSSTDTQYF.

The CDR3 protein is CSAREGSGRNNEQFF. The DNA of the CDR3 is TGCAGTGCTAGAGAGGGTAGCGGGAGGAACAATGAGCAGTTCTTC. The chain couples TRBV20-1 to TRBJ2-1; 10 nucleotides line up with TRBD2. Germline lookup yields CDR1 DFQATT and CDR2 SNEGSKA (reference sequence). The CDR3 has 15 residues. V dropped 0 bases and J dropped 5; count of bases not matched to a gene: 4.

V gene TRBV27 combines with J gene TRBJ2-3; no clear D gene. The CDR3 spans 15 residues. The V end lost 3 bases, the J end lost 1 base, and 11 bases lay between the germline ends. Germline CDR1 is MNHEY and CDR2 is SMNVEV (reference sequence). DNA for the CDR3: TGTGCCAGCAGTTTCTCACTAAGGCGCACAGATACGCAGTATTTT. It codes for CASSFSLRRTDTQYF.

The genes are TRBV7-8 and TRBJ2-7; 8 nucleotides line up with TRBD1. Germline V gene sequence: CDR1 SGHVS, CDR2 FQNEAQ. The CDR3 runs 15 residues. The V gene end was trimmed by 3 bases and the J gene end by 7 bases; junction bases not matched to a gene: 11. CDR3 in amino acids: CASSFYDRGPSEQYF. The CDR3, as DNA: TGTGCCAGCAGCTTCTACGACAGGGGTCCGTCTGAGCAGTACTTC.

Only a few counts were recorded for this clonotype. The chain joins TRBV15 to TRBJ1-4; D not certain. Germline V CDR1 and CDR2: LNHNV, YYDKDF (reference sequence). The V and J ends lost 0 bases and 6 bases respectively, with 8 bases between them. The CDR3 runs 14 residues. CDR3 in DNA: TGTGCCACCAGCAGAGATCTTAGTGATGAAAAACTGTTTTTT. Translated: CATSRDLSDEKLFF. Full variable domain (remainder filled in from reference TRBV15 and TRBJ1-4): DAMVIQNPRYQVTQFGKPVTLSCSQTLNHNVMYWYQQKSSQAPKLLFHYYDKDFNNEADTPDNFQSRRPNTSFCFLDIRSPGLGDTAMYLCATSRDLSDEKLFFGSGTQLSVL.

The rearrangement uses TRBV7-2 and TRBJ2-3; no firm D call. This CDR3 comprises 16 residues. Germline lookup yields CDR1 SGHTA and CDR2 FQGNSA. Trimming pared 5 bases from V and 0 bases from J, leaving 15 bases between. CDR3 amino acids: CASSPAVRISTDTQYF. The CDR3 DNA is TGTGCCAGCAGCCCCGCCGTCCGGATAAGCACAGATACGCAGTATTTT.

This clonotype was counted at least ten times. V and J are TRBV3-1 and TRBJ2-3; D is perhaps TRBD1 or TRBD2 (5 bases each). With 5 bases removed from V and 6 bases from J, the gap between germline ends came to 18 bases. The germline V gene encodes CDR1 LGHDT and CDR2 YNNKEL (reference sequence). The CDR3 totals 15 residues. This CDR3 is CASSVTGTSADTQYF. Written as DNA, the CDR3 is TGTGCCAGCAGCGTAACCGGGACCAGCGCCGATACGCAGTATTTT.

This clonotype showed up just a few times. V usage is TRBV5-1 and J usage is TRBJ2-7, with D tentatively TRBD2 (5 bases). The V gene's germline CDR1 is SGHRS and CDR2 YFSETQ. The CDR3 has 17 amino acids. Trimming removed 4 bases from V and 3 bases from J, with 23 bases in between. The CDR3 loop is CASSAETGLHWGYEQYV. DNA of the CDR3: TGCGCCAGCAGCGCGGAGACCGGACTCCATTGGGGCTACGAGCAGTACGTC.

This clonotype was recorded a few times. The rearrangement links TRBV19 to TRBJ2-7; the D gene is possibly TRBD2 (6 bases). The CDR3 spans 15 residues. Per the germline V gene, CDR1 is LNHDA and CDR2 is SQIVND (reference sequence). V was clipped by 1 base and J by 3 bases, with 13 bases between them. CDR3 loop: CASSIAKGGGYEQYF. Here the CDR3 DNA reads TGTGCCAGTAGTATAGCGAAGGGAGGCGGCTACGAGCAGTACTTC.

CDR3 residues: CASSVGGKATGELFF. The CDR3 DNA sequence: TGTGCCAGCAGCGTAGGCGGGAAGGCTACCGGGGAGCTGTTTTTT. The chain is built from TRBV9 and TRBJ2-2; TRBD2 might be the D (6 bases). Trimming shortened V by 0 bases and J by 5 bases, and 11 bases separated the two germline ends. CDR1 SGDLS and CDR2 YYNGEE come from the germline V gene. The CDR3 runs to 15 residues.

This clonotype was seen ten or more times. This sequence joins TRBV4-1 and TRBJ1-2; a weak D match, TRBD1 (5 bases). The V gene lost 1 base and the J gene lost 3 bases, with 21 bases spanning the gap. The CDR3 has 18 amino acids. Germline V gene sequence: CDR1 MGHRA, CDR2 YSYEKL. The CDR3 coding sequence is TGCGCCAGCAGCCAAGTCTCCCCGGGCAGGGTGGGGGACTATGGCTACACCTTC. Protein: CASSQVSPGRVGDYGYTF.

Many counts were recorded for this clonotype. The CDR3 sequence: CASSVGGQGYEQYF. The DNA of the CDR3 is TGTGCCAGCAGCGTAGGGGGACAGGGTTACGAGCAGTACTTC. V is TRBV9 and J is TRBJ2-7; TRBD1 matches 9 bases. Trimming at V came to 0 bases and at J to 4 bases, leaving 2 bases not matched to a gene. CDR3 length: 14 amino acids. In germline, CDR1 is SGDLS, CDR2 YYNGEE.

This sequence joins TRBV6-2 or TRBV6-3 and TRBJ2-7; D is perhaps TRBD1 (6 bases). CDR1 MNHEY and CDR2 SVGEGT come from the germline V gene. V was cut by 2 bases and J by 3 bases, with 14 bases left in between. CDR3 length: 15 residues. The CDR3 DNA is TGTGCCAGCAGTTACGGTGAGGGGGTCCGCTACGAGCAGTACTTC. The encoded protein is CASSYGEGVRYEQYF.

This clonotype was found many times. The rearrangement joins TRBV11-2 to TRBJ2-3, with TRBD2 matching 7 bases. V was pared by 10 bases and J by 0 bases, with 16 bases of the junction left unmatched. The CDR3 totals 17 residues. From germline, CDR1 is SGHAT and CDR2 FQNNGV. The CDR3 coding sequence is TGTGCCACCACGCAGCTGTGGGAGGGCCATAGCACAGATACGCAGTATTTT. It specifies CATTQLWEGHSTDTQYF.

The CDR3 bases are TGTGCCACCAGCAGAGATCTTATCCAGGGAGGCTACACCTTC. Protein sequence: CATSRDLIQGGYTF. The rearrangement uses TRBV15 and TRBJ1-2, with D maybe TRBD1 (5 bases). CDR1 is LNHNV and CDR2 is YYDKDF in the germline V gene (reference sequence). The length of the CDR3 is 14 residues. Between the trimmed V and J ends, which lost 0 bases and 8 bases, there was a span of 13 bases.

The chain has TRBV27 and TRBJ2-1; 9 bases match TRBD1. J lost 4 bases, V lost 5 bases, and 12 bases had no gene match. Germline-derived CDR1 and CDR2 are MNHEY and SMNVEV (reference sequence). The CDR3 runs to 17 residues. The CDR3 DNA is TGTGCCAGCAGTCCGGGGACAGGGTGGACGTCGTACAATGAGCAGTTCTTC. Its translation is CASSPGTGWTSYNEQFF.

This clonotype was observed a few times. The chain recombines TRBV5-6 with TRBJ1-4, with a weak D call TRBD1 (6 bases). Trimming took off 7 bases at V and 3 bases at J, with 16 bases between the two ends. The CDR3 is 15 amino acids. Germline CDR1 and CDR2: SGHDT and YYEEEE. The CDR3 DNA is TGTGCCAGCCGGCTTTGGGGGGCTGCTAATGAAAAACTGTTTTTT. Its translation is CASRLWGAANEKLFF.

A remark on this clonotype: This could be a read error, since a much larger clone is one nucleotide away. This sequence joins TRBV7-9 and TRBJ2-1, with D possibly matching TRBD2 (5 bases). The CDR3 totals 16 residues. With 2 bases removed from V and 7 bases from J, the gap between germline ends came to 18 bases. The germline CDR1 and CDR2 sequences are SEHNR and FQNEAQ (reference sequence). The CDR3: CASSLMERRTGNEQFF. CDR3 nucleotides: TGTGCCAGCAGCTTAATGGAGAGGCGTACGGGAAATGAGCAGTTCTTC. Supplemented by reference TRBV7-9 and TRBJ2-1, the full variable domain reads DTGVSQNPRHKITKRGQNVTFRCDPISEHNRLYWYRQTLGQGPEFLTYFQNEAQLEKSRLLSDRFSAERPKGSFSTLEIQRTEQGDSAMYLCASSLMERRTGNEQFFGPGTRLTVL.

This clonotype was seen repeatedly, ten times or more. V usage is TRBV5-5 and J usage is TRBJ2-7; 7 nucleotides match TRBD2. The J segment lost 2 bases and the V segment lost 0 bases, leaving 8 bases of the junction unmatched. Per the germline V gene, CDR1 is SGHKS and CDR2 is YYEKEE (reference sequence). The CDR3 covers 16 residues. The CDR3 DNA is TGTGCCAGCAGCTTGGTATCCCTAGCGGTCCCCTACGAGCAGTACTTC. Residues: CASSLVSLAVPYEQYF.

This clonotype has just a few counts. For the CDR3, the DNA is TGTGCCAGCAGCCTTGTGGGGGGGCTTTCAGATACGCAGTATTTT. This codes for CASSLVGGLSDTQYF. The genes are TRBV14 and TRBJ2-3; D possibly corresponds to TRBD2 (7 bases). This CDR3 comprises 15 residues. V gave up 4 bases and J gave up 4 bases, with 15 bases separating them. Germline CDR1 SGHDN, CDR2 FVKESK.

This clonotype was seen at least ten times. The chain has TRBV29-1 and TRBJ2-3; TRBD2 aligns across 7 bases. Germline V gene sequence: CDR1 SQVTM, CDR2 ANQGSEA. V was pared by 5 bases and J by 6 bases, with 5 bases of the junction left unmatched. CDR3 size: 12 residues. CDR3 loop: CSVLRETDTQYF. CDR3 nucleotides: TGCAGCGTTTTGCGGGAGACCGATACGCAGTATTTT.

This clonotype was detected only a few times. V is TRBV6-1 and J is TRBJ1-2; D is ambiguous. CDR1 and CDR2 (germline): MNHNS, SASEGT. Deletions cut 2 bases from V and 4 bases from J, with 5 bases between. There are 12 residues in the CDR3. The CDR3 nucleotides read TGTGCCAGCAGTGAATCTGGCTATGGCTACACCTTC. Translation gives CASSESGYGYTF.

This clonotype showed up many times. The chain has TRBV25-1 and TRBJ2-1; 7 bases map to TRBD1. CDR3 size: 12 residues. After removal of 6 bases from V and 8 bases from J, the junction contained 4 bases not matched to a gene. Germline V CDR1 and CDR2: MGHDK, SYGVNS. The CDR3 DNA sequence: TGTGCCAGCAGCCACAGGGGCGATGAGCAGTTCTTC. Translating it yields CASSHRGDEQFF.

In its sample, this clonotype was seen many times. V gene TRBV7-9 combines with J gene TRBJ2-7; 9 bases fit TRBD1. The CDR3 consists of 15 residues. With V trimmed by 4 bases and J by 4 bases, 8 bases remained unmatched. Germline V gene data show CDR1 as SEHNR and CDR2 as FQNEAQ (reference sequence). Here the CDR3 reads CASSSEQGAVYEQYF. The CDR3 region has the DNA TGTGCCAGCAGCTCCGAACAGGGGGCGGTTTACGAGCAGTACTTC.